The rows below give T cell receptor beta chains drawn from one sample of a study of OX40 agonist ivuxolimab in advanced cancers. Generated by immunoSEQ multiplex PCR, the TCRdb table keeps only in-frame clones and is missing some. The data show 70,000 to 85,000 clones, roughly 87% seen once. The sequenced sample was CD4+ or CD8+ T cells sorted from blood, obtained in a trial of the OX40 agonist ivuxolimab. The receptors come from an adult with an advanced solid tumor such as melanoma, head and neck, liver or kidney cancer. CDR3s include the opening cysteine and the closing phenylalanine or tryptophan. D genes are given only for firm matches. Expanded clones get a size class; other rows say once, few or many, or leave the size out.

abundance	j_gene	v_gene	d_gene	CDR3nt	CDR3aa
.	TRBJ1-2	TRBV5-4	TRBD1	TGTGCCAGCAGCTTGAGGGACAGGGGGCCGGGCTACACCTTC	CASSLRDRGPGYTF
.	TRBJ2-7	TRBV7-9	.	TGTGCCAGCAGGCAATCTGGGTTGACGAGTTACTTC	CASRQSGLTSYF
.	TRBJ1-6	TRBV27	TRBD1	TGTGCCAGCCGACAGGGTTATTCACCCCTCCACTTT	CASRQGYSPLHF
once	TRBJ2-1	TRBV7-9	.	TGTGCCAGCAGCTTACGGGACAATGAGCAGTTCTTC	CASSLRDNEQFF
.	TRBJ1-2	TRBV5-4	TRBD1	TGTGCCAGCAGCTCGCTTGACACAGGGGTCGACTATGGCTACACCTTC	CASSSLDTGVDYGYTF
.	TRBJ1-2	TRBV10-3	.	TGTGCCATCAGTGAGTCTGGTAGGGAATCAGGCTACACCTTC	CAISESGRESGYTF
.	TRBJ2-1	TRBV4-2	TRBD2	TGTGCCAGCAGCCAAGGTAGCGGGGTCCGGAATGAGCAGTTCTTC	CASSQGSGVRNEQFF
once	TRBJ1-1	TRBV18	.	TGTGCCAGCTCACCAACCGCCGGGGGCACTGAAGCTTTCTTT	CASSPTAGGTEAFF
once	TRBJ1-2	TRBV15	.	TGTGCCACCAGCAGAGATTCCGAGACGTATGGCTACACCTTC	CATSRDSETYGYTF
.	TRBJ2-3	TRBV19	TRBD2	TGTGCCAGTAGTATCTCCGGGGGGAGCACAGATACGCAGTATTTT	CASSISGGSTDTQYF
.	TRBJ1-2	TRBV4-1	.	TGCGCCAGCAGCCAAGAAGAGGCCCAGAACTATGGCTACACCTTC	CASSQEEAQNYGYTF
.	TRBJ2-2	TRBV5-1	.	TGCGCCAGCAGCTTGGGGTGGGATGGAGGCACCGGGGAGCTGTTTTTT	CASSLGWDGGTGELFF
.	TRBJ2-7	TRBV5-1	.	TGCGCCAGCAGCTTGGGAGGGAGCGAGCAGTACTTC	CASSLGGSEQYF
.	TRBJ1-1	TRBV2	.	TGTGCCAGCAGTTTGGGGGACGTCGGCACTGAAGCTTTCTTT	CASSLGDVGTEAFF
.	TRBJ2-5	TRBV6-1	TRBD2	TGTGCCAGCAGTGAAGGGAGCGGGGGGCCGGGAAAGACCCAGTACTTC	CASSEGSGGPGKTQYF
.	TRBJ1-4	TRBV11-2	.	TGTGCCAGCAGCTTAGAATCCACAGCGTCAACTAATGAAAAACTGTTTTTT	CASSLESTASTNEKLFF
once	TRBJ2-1	TRBV7-2	.	TGTGCCAGCAGCGGAGAGGGGCTCAAGTACGATGAGCAGTTCTTC	CASSGEGLKYDEQFF
.	TRBJ1-3	TRBV11-2	.	TGTGCCAGCAGCAAAACCGGGACGGCTGGAAACACCATATATTTT	CASSKTGTAGNTIYF
.	TRBJ2-7	TRBV7-9	TRBD1	TGTGCCAGCAGCTACTGGACAGGGGATATTCTTGGAGACGAGCAGTACTTC	CASSYWTGDILGDEQYF
.	TRBJ1-2	TRBV7-2	.	TGTGCCAGCAGCCTAGGACAGTACTATGGCTACACCTTC	CASSLGQYYGYTF
.	TRBJ2-7	TRBV4-1	TRBD1	TGCGCCAGCAGTCGTGGACAGGGGGCGACCTACGAGCAGTACTTC	CASSRGQGATYEQYF
.	TRBJ2-5	TRBV10-3	.	TGTGCCATCAGTGACCATGCGAAGGGTAAAGAGACCCAGTACTTC	CAISDHAKGKETQYF
.	TRBJ2-1	TRBV14	TRBD2	TGTGCCAGCAGCCCTATGAGGACTAGCCGCAGCTCCTACAATGAGCAGTTCTTC	CASSPMRTSRSSYNEQFF
.	TRBJ1-4	TRBV28	.	TGTGCCAGCAGCTCGGGGGGGGATGAAAAACTGTTTTTT	CASSSGGDEKLFF
.	TRBJ2-3	TRBV12-5	TRBD1	TGTGCTAGTGGTCAGGACAGGCCTAGCACAGATACGCAGTATTTT	CASGQDRPSTDTQYF
.	TRBJ2-7	TRBV19	.	TGTGCCAGTAGTCGTTTAGCGTCGGCCCCCGAGCAGTACTTC	CASSRLASAPEQYF
.	TRBJ1-1	TRBV29-1	.	TGCAGCGTTGTGGCGGAAGAAGCTTTCTTT	CSVVAEEAFF
.	TRBJ2-1	TRBV5-1	.	TGCGCCAGCAGCTTCAGTCAGGGCCCCTACAATGAGCAGTTCTTC	CASSFSQGPYNEQFF
.	TRBJ1-1	TRBV29-1	.	TGCAGCGTAAGCAGGATTTTCTGGACTGAAGCTTTCTTT	CSVSRIFWTEAFF
.	TRBJ1-2	TRBV11-2	.	TGTGCCAGCAGCTTAGATGGCGGAGGGGAAATGGGTGGCTACACCTTC	CASSLDGGGEMGGYTF
few	TRBJ2-1	TRBV5-1	TRBD1	TGCGCCAGCAGCCGTGGACAGGACCATTACAATGAGCAGTTCTTC	CASSRGQDHYNEQFF
once	TRBJ2-7	TRBV7-8	.	TGTGCCAGCAGCAATTCGGGGGGCTACAGGAGCTCCTACGAGCAGTACTTC	CASSNSGGYRSSYEQYF
.	TRBJ2-5	TRBV7-6	TRBD1	TGTGCCAGCAGCTTAGAGGGGGACAGCGGAGAGACCCAGTACTTC	CASSLEGDSGETQYF
.	TRBJ1-1	TRBV4-1	.	TGCGCCAGCAGCCACGTAGGGGGAACTGAAGCTTTCTTT	CASSHVGGTEAFF
.	TRBJ2-5	TRBV7-7	.	TGTGCTAGCAGCCCAAACTCGGGGCCGCAAGAGACCCAGTACTTC	CASSPNSGPQETQYF
.	TRBJ2-2	TRBV23-1	.	TGCGCCAGCAGTTACTCCGGGACAAAAGAGACCGGGGAGCTGTTTTTT	CASSYSGTKETGELFF
.	TRBJ1-5	TRBV19	.	TGTGCCAGTAGTATACTCCCCGGCAGGGAGGGACAGCCCCAGCATTTT	CASSILPGREGQPQHF
.	TRBJ2-7	TRBV6-6	TRBD1	TGTGCCAGCAGCCAGGGGGAATACGAGCAGTACTTC	CASSQGEYEQYF
.	TRBJ2-5	TRBV9	.	TGTGCCAGCAGCGTACTAAGTCAGGGGGGTCGGGAGACCCAGTACTTC	CASSVLSQGGRETQYF